The clone carrying this TCR beta chain was observed at least ten times. TCRdb's table, derived via immunoSEQ multiplex PCR, lists solely in-frame clones and lacks some. The table has approximately 210,000 clones, roughly four fifths seen once. The sample belongs to a study of blood T cell repertoires in COVID-19. The CDR3 spans 16 residues. Germline loops: CDR1 MDHEN, CDR2 SYDVKM. Trimming pared 2 bases from V and 3 bases from J, leaving 17 bases between. This sequence was found in a man in his forties or fifties who had recovered from COVID-19. This chain uses TRBV28 with TRBJ2-7; D is perhaps TRBD2 (7 bases). The sample was PBMCs or T cells enriched from blood (not recorded which). Here the CDR3 reads CASSLTGGPSDYEQYF. As DNA, the CDR3 is TGTGCCAGCAGTTTAACGGGGGGCCCGTCGGACTACGAGCAGTACTTC.